This is a list of T cell receptor beta chains from one sample in a study of cytomegalovirus exposure and HLA in healthy donors. The repertoire was sequenced with immunoSEQ multiplex PCR; TCRdb's copy has only in-frame clones and lacks some. This sample has under 150,000 clones; around nine tenths occur once, and the top ten carry under 9%. The specimen was PBMCs. The receptors come from a man between 18 and 29 years old in good health and CMV-seropositive. CDR3s include the opening cysteine and the closing phenylalanine or tryptophan. D genes are given only for firm matches.

CDR3 protein	D gene	V gene	J gene
CASSLSPRGGGAREKLFF	NA	TRBV5-1	TRBJ1-4
CASSIAVREFGDTQYF	TRBD2	TRBV19	TRBJ2-3
CASSLSAGGSSGYTF	TRBD1	TRBV27	TRBJ1-2
CASSTGTSGVNEQFF	TRBD2	TRBV11-3	TRBJ2-1
CASSQVAGAGNYEQYF	TRBD2	TRBV4-1	TRBJ2-7
CASSKVFRTGETSYEQYF	NA	TRBV21-1	TRBJ2-7
CSVVQGKGENTIYF	TRBD1	TRBV29-1	TRBJ1-3
CASSYDRGTEAFF	TRBD1	TRBV5-6	TRBJ1-1
CAISEIWTGGYEQYF	TRBD1	TRBV10-3	TRBJ2-7
CASSQGARGQEKLFF	TRBD1	TRBV4-2	TRBJ1-4
CASSVETGRRSGNTIYF	TRBD1	TRBV9	TRBJ1-3
CASSRGQEIYEQYF	TRBD1	TRBV9	TRBJ2-7
CASSLGAGNQPQHF	NA	TRBV7-9	TRBJ1-5
CASSAWTGGTDTQYF	NA	TRBV6-1	TRBJ2-3
CASSLVGGVLSEAFF	NA	TRBV5-8	TRBJ1-1
CASSVGLAGVHEQFF	TRBD2	TRBV10-1	TRBJ2-1
CAILEQGNPNYGYTF	NA	TRBV10-3	TRBJ1-2
CASSEYHFSYNEQFF	NA	TRBV6-1	TRBJ2-1
CAGGFGNTIYF	NA	TRBV19	TRBJ1-3
CATSRDLAAGGTDTQYF	TRBD2	TRBV15	TRBJ2-3
CASSLDTGGNEQFF	TRBD1	TRBV5-1	TRBJ2-1
CASSDGTSGYYEQYF	TRBD2	TRBV2	TRBJ2-7